These 26 T cell receptor beta chains came from one sample sequenced in a study of post-analysis software for immune sequencing data (dated by TCRdb to 2015 to 2017). Libraries came from PCR. These reads were obtained on an Illumina HiSeq 2500. To reduce PCR and sequencing biases, unique molecular identifiers were incorporated into the TCR beta cDNA libraries. TCRdb handled the public reads itself, with Q25 trimming in fastp and clone calling in MiXCR, and kept productive beta chains. Entries are consolidated by CDR3 protein sequence, retaining the most common genes and DNA. This sample holds about 540,000 distinct CDR3 sequences; around a third were observed only once. The ten largest clones take up 5% to 6% of the sample. No cognate antigen is known for these TCRs. What the study reported, not specific to this receptor: Significantly higher frequencies in patients than in controls were found for about five TRBV segments, including TRBV5-6, TRBV5-1 and TRBV20-1.

Sequencing was performed on blood. These receptors all come from a girl younger than 18 with multiple sclerosis.

The J gene is TRBJ1-2, the V gene TRBV11-2; weak D call: TRBD1 (5 bases). The CDR3 is 15 amino acids. Deletions cut 6 bases from V and 4 bases from J, with 18 bases between. Germline CDR1 SGHAT, CDR2 FQNNGV. CDR3 nucleotides: TGTGCCAGCAGAACCCTAAATCGGGGACCCTATGGCTACACCTTC. It specifies CASRTLNRGPYGYTF.

This clonotype was recorded a few times. The chain carries TRBV11-2 and TRBJ1-1; D gene ambiguous. V lost 1 base and J lost 6, with 12 bases in between. Germline CDR1 is SGHAT and CDR2 is FQNNGV. The CDR3 loop spans 14 amino acids. CDR3 DNA: TGTGCCAGCAGCTTAGCAGGTGGTCGGGCTGAAGCTTTCTTT. Its protein is CASSLAGGRAEAFF. Based on the CDR3 plus reference TRBV11-2 and TRBJ1-1, the full variable domain is EAGVAQSPRYKIIEKRQSVAFWCNPISGHATLYWYQQILGQGPKLLIQFQNNGVVDDSQLPKDRFSAERLKGVDSTLKIQPAKLEDSAVYLCASSLAGGRAEAFFGQGTRLTVV.

V gene TRBV9 combines with J gene TRBJ2-7; D is tentatively TRBD1 or TRBD2 (6 bases each). Germline CDR1 reads SGDLS; CDR2 reads YYNGEE. The CDR3 is 14 amino acids. V lost 2 bases to trimming and J lost 3 bases, with 12 bases between them. CDR3 in amino acids: CASSVSEGGYEQYF. In DNA form, the CDR3 reads TGTGCCAGCAGCGTGTCCGAGGGGGGCTACGAGCAGTACTTC.

CDR3 DNA sequence: TGTGCCAGCAGTCAAAGACAGGGGAATTACAATGAGCAGTACTTC. It is translated as CASSQRQGNYNEQYF. The chain is built from TRBV7-2 and TRBJ2-1; TRBD1 matches at 8 bases. The J call may be wrong; the DNA end is better matched by TRBJ2-7. The germline gives CDR1 SGHTA, CDR2 FQGNSA. The length of the CDR3 is 15 residues.

This clonotype has only a few counts. The gene calls are TRBV29-1 and TRBJ1-5, with D maybe TRBD1 (5 bases). The V end was cut by 7 bases, the J end by 3 bases, with 16 bases between. CDR1 is SQVTM, CDR2 ANQGSEA, per germline. CDR3 length equals 14 residues. The CDR3 nucleotides read TGCAGCGGGGCCGGCGGGACCCACAATCAGCCCCAGCATTTT. Translated, it gives CSGAGGTHNQPQHF. The complete variable domain, with remaining parts taken from reference TRBV29-1 and TRBJ1-5, reads SAVISQKPSRDICQRGTSLTIQCQVDSQVTMMFWYRQQPGQSLTLIATANQGSEATYESGFVIDKFPISRPNLTFSTLTVSNMSPEDSSIYLCSGAGGTHNQPQHFGDGTRLSIL.

The chain is built from TRBV20-1 and TRBJ1-1; tentative D call: TRBD1 (6 bases). Trimming stripped 3 bases from V and 4 bases from J, with 15 bases between. Germline CDR1 reads DFQATT; CDR2 reads SNEGSKA (reference sequence). CDR3 length: 14 amino acids. CDR3: CSASRTDFSTEAFF. DNA of the CDR3: TGCAGTGCTAGCCGGACAGATTTCAGCACTGAAGCTTTCTTT.

V usage is TRBV7-2 and J usage is TRBJ2-3, with D perhaps matching TRBD1 or TRBD2 (5 bases each). CDR3 length equals 15 residues. Germline CDR1 and CDR2: SGHTA and FQGNSA. V was pared by 2 bases and J by 8 bases, with 17 bases between. In DNA form, the CDR3 reads TGTGCCAGCAGCTTATTCGGGGCGTTTAACCCTACGCAGTATTTT. It yields the protein CASSLFGAFNPTQYF.

This clonotype appeared a few times. The V and J genes are TRBV14 and TRBJ2-1, with 7 bases that match TRBD1. The trim removed 2 bases at V and 7 bases at J, leaving 2 bases unmatched. The germline gives CDR1 SGHDN, CDR2 FVKESK. There are 13 residues in the CDR3. The CDR3 region has the DNA TGTGCCAGCAGCCAAAACAGGGGTAATGAGCAGTTCTTC. This sequence encodes CASSQNRGNEQFF. The full variable domain, with the rest looked up from reference TRBV14 and TRBJ2-1, is EAGVTQFPSHSVIEKGQTVTLRCDPISGHDNLYWYRRVMGKEIKFLLHFVKESKQDESGMPNNRFLAERTGGTYSTLKVQPAELEDSGVYFCASSQNRGNEQFFGPGTRLTVL.

In this sample, this clonotype turned up a few times. V and J are TRBV20-1 and TRBJ2-7; 11 nucleotides line up with TRBD2. CDR1 and CDR2 from the germline V gene are DFQATT and SNEGSKA (reference sequence). There are 15 residues in the CDR3. The ends lost 4 bases at V and 3 bases at J; junction bases unmatched: 8. The chain's CDR3 is CSATLPSGGHYEQYF. The CDR3 DNA sequence: TGCAGTGCTACCTTACCTAGCGGGGGGCACTACGAGCAGTACTTC.

The chain combines TRBV4-2 with TRBJ1-1; D is unclear. The CDR3 contains 15 residues. Per germline, CDR1 LGHNA and CDR2 YNFKEQ. Trimming shortened V by 1 base and J by 1 base, and 10 bases separated the two germline ends. DNA for the CDR3: TGTGCCAGCAGCCAAGGGAAGAGTACGAACACTGAAGCTTTCTTT. It yields the protein CASSQGKSTNTEAFF.

There are a few counts of this clonotype. The chain uses TRBV29-1 and TRBJ1-5; tentatively, D is TRBD1 (5 bases). Germline CDR1 reads SQVTM; CDR2 reads ANQGSEA. V was cut by 4 bases and J by 5 bases, with 15 bases left in between. The CDR3 extends over 14 amino acids. CDR3 in amino acids: CSVGGMGFDQPQHF. The CDR3 DNA sequence: TGCAGCGTTGGGGGCATGGGGTTTGATCAGCCCCAGCATTTT.

On this clonotype itself: At one end the junction does not follow the germline gene, possibly because of a read error. The V gene is TRBV7-3, the J gene TRBJ2-7; D is possibly TRBD2 (7 bases). This CDR3 region has 13 residues. CDR1 and CDR2 (germline): SGHTA, FQGTGA. The CDR3 region has the DNA TGTGCCAGCAGTTCGTCAGGGGACTACGGGCAGTACTTC. This gives the protein CASSSSGDYGQYF.

This clonotype was picked up a small number of times. This chain uses TRBV20-1 with TRBJ2-5; D is possibly TRBD1 (7 bases). The CDR3 is 12 residues long. In germline, CDR1 is DFQATT, CDR2 SNEGSKA (reference sequence). The CDR3 is CSVIQGRETQYF. As DNA, the CDR3 is TGCAGCGTCATACAGGGGAGGGAGACCCAGTACTTC.

This chain links TRBV29-1 with TRBJ1-2; perhaps TRBD1 as D (5 bases). The CDR3 is 14 amino acids. Germline-derived CDR1 and CDR2 are SQVTM and ANQGSEA. V shed 4 bases and J shed 1 base, with 13 bases lying between them. The CDR3 here is CSVGDRNLNYGYTF. The CDR3 DNA reads TGCAGCGTTGGGGACCGAAATCTTAACTATGGCTACACCTTC.

The chain has TRBV12-3 or TRBV12-4 and TRBJ2-1, with a tentative D call TRBD2 (5 bases). The CDR3 contains 14 residues. The V and J ends lost 4 bases and 12 bases respectively, with 19 bases between them. CDR3 loop: CASSSLRAEEAQFF. The CDR3 region has the DNA TGTGCCAGCAGTTCTCTGAGGGCCGAAGAGGCGCAGTTCTTC.

The chain carries TRBV7-2 and TRBJ1-2; TRBD1 matches 7 bases. The CDR3 totals 12 residues. V lost 5 bases to trimming and J lost 7 bases; unmatched junction nucleotides: 4. Germline V gives CDR1 SGHTA, CDR2 FQGNSA. CDR3 protein: CASSPGQSGYTF. CDR3 nucleotides: TGTGCCAGCAGCCCGGGACAGAGTGGCTACACCTTC. The full variable domain, its missing parts supplied by reference TRBV7-2 and TRBJ1-2, is GAGVSQSPSNKVTEKGKDVELRCDPISGHTALYWYRQSLGQGLEFLIYFQGNSAPDKSGLPSDRFSAERTGGSVSTLTIQRTQQEDSAVYLCASSPGQSGYTFGSGTRLTVV.

The genes are TRBV5-1 and TRBJ2-1; 10 positions agree with TRBD2. Germline lookup yields CDR1 SGHRS and CDR2 YFSETQ. The CDR3 spans 15 residues. The trim removed 4 bases at V and 7 bases at J, leaving 8 bases unmatched. The CDR3: CASSSNSGGLNEQFF. The CDR3 nucleotides read TGCGCCAGCAGCAGCAATAGCGGGGGGTTGAATGAGCAGTTCTTC.

This clonotype was recorded a few times. The chain links TRBV29-1 to TRBJ2-7, with 7 bases that match TRBD2. Germline trimming cut 6 bases from V and 0 bases from J; bases unmatched to any gene: 8. Germline CDR1 reads SQVTM; CDR2 reads ANQGSEA. This CDR3 region has 14 residues. For the CDR3, the DNA is TGCAGCGTCCACACTAGCGCGAGCTCCTACGAGCAGTACTTC. Its protein is CSVHTSASSYEQYF.

This chain links TRBV20-1 with TRBJ1-2, with 8 bases aligning to TRBD1. Looked up from germline, CDR1 is DFQATT and CDR2 is SNEGSKA (reference sequence). The CDR3 sequence is 12 residues long. Unmatched junction bases numbered 4, after V lost 6 bases and J lost 4 bases. In DNA, the CDR3 is TGCAGTGCGTTACAGGGGGGCTATGGCTACACCTTC. This encodes CSALQGGYGYTF.

This chain uses TRBV20-1 with TRBJ2-5, with 8 bases aligning to TRBD1. V lost 5 bases to trimming and J lost 4 bases; unmatched junction nucleotides: 12. CDR3 length equals 15 residues. Germline assignment: CDR1 DFQATT and CDR2 SNEGSKA (reference sequence). CDR3 sequence reads: CSAASTRGRRETQYF. The CDR3 DNA is TGCAGTGCTGCATCAACCAGGGGGCGCCGAGAGACCCAGTACTTC.

This rearrangement joins TRBV5-1 to TRBJ2-3, with D tentatively TRBD2 (6 bases). The V end was cut by 5 bases, the J end by 2 bases, with 12 bases between. CDR1 is SGHRS, CDR2 YFSETQ, per germline. This CDR3 contains 14 residues. The CDR3 loop is CASRRDSNTDTQYF. CDR3 sequence (DNA): TGCGCCAGCAGACGGGACTCCAACACAGATACGCAGTATTTT.

The chain links TRBV9 to TRBJ2-5; the match to TRBD2 covers 9 bases. After removal of 4 bases from V and 2 bases from J, the junction contained 12 bases not matched to a gene. The CDR3 runs 17 residues. From germline, CDR1 is SGDLS and CDR2 YYNGEE. Here the CDR3 DNA reads TGTGCCAGCAGCCCCGGACGAGCGGGGGGCGATCAAGAGACCCAGTACTTC. Residues: CASSPGRAGGDQETQYF.

This clonotype was recorded a few times. J is TRBJ2-5 and V is TRBV6-6; no clear D gene. Germline assignment: CDR1 MNHNY and CDR2 SVGAGI (reference sequence). The ends were cut back, 5 bases at V and 4 bases at J, with 20 bases in the middle. This CDR3 spans 16 amino acids. The CDR3 DNA sequence: TGTGCCAGCAGTCCCCGTAAGGGTCCTACAATAGAGACCCAGTACTTC. This sequence encodes CASSPRKGPTIETQYF.

This chain links TRBV12-3 or TRBV12-4 with TRBJ2-5; D perhaps matches TRBD2 (5 bases). The CDR3 has 13 residues. V gave up 10 bases and J gave up 3 bases, with 15 bases separating them. Written as DNA, the CDR3 is TGTGCCACCGCGACTACTTTCAAAGAGACCCAGTACTTC. Its translation is CATATTFKETQYF.

The rearrangement joins TRBV7-9 to TRBJ2-3; 7 bases align to TRBD2. The CDR3 runs to 17 residues. Germline lookup yields CDR1 SEHNR and CDR2 FQNEAQ (reference sequence). The V and J ends lost 7 bases and 2 bases, in that order; junction bases with no gene match: 15. The CDR3 region is CASTPVVRGTYTDTQYF. In nucleotides, the CDR3 is TGTGCCAGCACCCCAGTGGTGCGGGGGACTTACACAGATACGCAGTATTTT.

In its sample, this clonotype was seen a few times. The gene calls are TRBV20-1 and TRBJ2-7; TRBD1 aligns across 7 bases. V trimming: 5 bases; J trimming: 2 bases; junction bases outside the gene matches: 9. This CDR3 spans 14 amino acids. CDR1 is DFQATT, CDR2 SNEGSKA, per germline (reference sequence). The chain's CDR3 is CSASRTGRPYEQYF. The CDR3 DNA reads TGCAGTGCTTCCCGGACAGGCCGCCCCTACGAGCAGTACTTC.